The entry below describes one T cell receptor (beta chain). Its target is not known. The record originates from a study of response to subunit inactivated influenza vaccine. TCRdb independently ran MiXCR on the RT-PCR reads; one entry per CDR3 protein. The table records roughly 520,000 distinct CDR3 sequences, less than 30% of them present only once. General study findings and limits: Each seasonal influenza vaccination, the authors suggested, recruits few new T cells.

The receptor comes from a man over 45 who received an inactivated influenza vaccine. The input for sequencing was CD4+ T cells sorted from PBMCs, taken approximately 5 days after vaccination.

The CDR3 DNA reads TGTGCCAGCAGCTTAAGCGAGAATAACGACGAGCAGTACTTC. Its translation is CASSLSENNDEQYF. This chain uses TRBV7-3 with TRBJ2-7; D is uncertain. There are 14 residues in the CDR3. In germline, CDR1 is SGHTA, CDR2 FQGTGA. Trimming removed 1 base from V and 5 bases from J, with 12 bases in between.